This T cell receptor beta chain was captured in a study of cytomegalovirus exposure and HLA in healthy donors. A multiplex PCR was run with 60 Vbeta primers and 13 Jbeta primers. Here immunoSEQ multiplex PCR was the method, and the copy in TCRdb shows in-frame clones only, minus some. The sample lists approximately 110,000 clones; around three quarters were seen once. Germline V gene lookup returns CDR1 MNHEY and CDR2 SVGAGI. CDR3 length: 15 amino acids. The junction had 7 bases not matched to a gene; V was cut back by 3 bases and J by 7 bases. J is TRBJ2-1 and V is TRBV6-5, with 9 bases fitting TRBD1. The TCR originated in a woman between 35 and 50 years old in good health and CMV-seronegative. Sequenced input: PBMCs. The CDR3: CASSYRGQGRNEQFF. The CDR3 DNA reads TGTGCCAGCAGTTATCGGGGACAGGGACGAAATGAGCAGTTCTTC.